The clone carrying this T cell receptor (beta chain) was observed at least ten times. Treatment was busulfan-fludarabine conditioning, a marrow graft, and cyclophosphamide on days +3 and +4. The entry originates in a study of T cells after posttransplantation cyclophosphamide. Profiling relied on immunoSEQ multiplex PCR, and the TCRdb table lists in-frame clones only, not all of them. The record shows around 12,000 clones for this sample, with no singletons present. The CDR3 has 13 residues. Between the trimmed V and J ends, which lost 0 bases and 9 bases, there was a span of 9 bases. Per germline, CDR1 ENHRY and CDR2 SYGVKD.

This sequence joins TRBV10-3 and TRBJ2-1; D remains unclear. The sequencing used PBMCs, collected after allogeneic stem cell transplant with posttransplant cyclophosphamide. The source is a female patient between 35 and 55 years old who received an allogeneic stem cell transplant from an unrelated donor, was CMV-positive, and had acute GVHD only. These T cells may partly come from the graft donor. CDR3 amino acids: CAISESQLSEQFF. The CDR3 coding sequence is TGTGCCATCAGTGAGTCTCAGTTAAGTGAGCAGTTCTTC.